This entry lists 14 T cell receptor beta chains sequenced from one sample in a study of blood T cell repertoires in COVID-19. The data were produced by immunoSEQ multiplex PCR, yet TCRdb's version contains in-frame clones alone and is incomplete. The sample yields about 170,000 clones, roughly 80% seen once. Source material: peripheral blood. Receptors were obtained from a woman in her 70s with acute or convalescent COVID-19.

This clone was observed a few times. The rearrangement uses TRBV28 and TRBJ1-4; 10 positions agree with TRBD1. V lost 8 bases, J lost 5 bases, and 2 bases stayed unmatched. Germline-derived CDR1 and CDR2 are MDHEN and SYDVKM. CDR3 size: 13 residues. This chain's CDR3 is CASEDRGNEKLFF. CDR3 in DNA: TGTGCCAGCGAGGACAGGGGGAATGAAAAACTGTTTTTT.

CDR3 residues: CASAGQGVETEAFF. CDR3 sequence (DNA): TGTGCCAGCGCCGGCCAGGGGGTGGAAACTGAAGCTTTCTTT. The chain links TRBV6-5 to TRBJ1-1; the match to TRBD1 covers 7 bases. Germline assignment: CDR1 MNHEY and CDR2 SVGAGI. The V segment lost 8 bases and the J segment 5 bases; nucleotides outside the gene matches: 11. This CDR3 has 14 amino acids.

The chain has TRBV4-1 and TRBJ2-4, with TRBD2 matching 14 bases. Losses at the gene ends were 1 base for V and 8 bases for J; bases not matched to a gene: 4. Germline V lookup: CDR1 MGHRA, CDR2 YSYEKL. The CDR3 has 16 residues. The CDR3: CASSQGLAGGDYIQYF. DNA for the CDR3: TGCGCCAGCAGCCAAGGACTAGCGGGAGGGGATTACATTCAGTACTTC.

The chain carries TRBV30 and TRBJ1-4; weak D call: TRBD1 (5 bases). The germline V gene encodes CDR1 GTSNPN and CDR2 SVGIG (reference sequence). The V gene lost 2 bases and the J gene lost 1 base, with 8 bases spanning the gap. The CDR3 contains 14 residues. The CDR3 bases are TGTGCCTGGAGTAAGGGGATAACTAATGAAAAACTGTTTTTT. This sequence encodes CAWSKGITNEKLFF. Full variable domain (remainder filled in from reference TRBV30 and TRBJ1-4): SQTIHQWPATLVQPVGSPLSLECTVEGTSNPNLYWYRQAAGRGLQLLFYSVGIGQISSEVPQNLSASRPQDRQFILSSKKLLLSDSGFYLCAWSKGITNEKLFFGSGTQLSVL.

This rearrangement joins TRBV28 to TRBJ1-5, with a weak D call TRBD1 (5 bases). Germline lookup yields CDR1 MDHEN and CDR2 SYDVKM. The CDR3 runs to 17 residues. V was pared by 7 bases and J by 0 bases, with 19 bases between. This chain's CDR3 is CASIVGGVHFSNQPQHF. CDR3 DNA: TGTGCCAGCATCGTCGGAGGGGTACATTTTAGCAATCAGCCCCAGCATTTT.

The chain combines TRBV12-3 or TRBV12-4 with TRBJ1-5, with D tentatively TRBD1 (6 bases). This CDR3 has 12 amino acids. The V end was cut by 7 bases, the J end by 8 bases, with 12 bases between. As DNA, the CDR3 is TGTGCCAGCACACAGGGTTCCGAGCCCCAGCATTTT. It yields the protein CASTQGSEPQHF.

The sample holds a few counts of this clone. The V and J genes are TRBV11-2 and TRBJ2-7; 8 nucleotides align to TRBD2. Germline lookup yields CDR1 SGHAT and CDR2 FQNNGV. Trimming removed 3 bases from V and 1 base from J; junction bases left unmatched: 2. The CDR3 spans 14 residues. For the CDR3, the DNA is TGTGCCAGCAGCTTGAGCGGGGGTTCCTACGAGCAGTACTTC. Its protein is CASSLSGGSYEQYF.

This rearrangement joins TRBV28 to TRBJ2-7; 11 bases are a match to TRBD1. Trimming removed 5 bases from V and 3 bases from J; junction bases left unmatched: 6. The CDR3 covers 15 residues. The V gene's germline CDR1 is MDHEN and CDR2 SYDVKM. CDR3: CASSPAGQGDYEQYF. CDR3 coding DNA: TGTGCCAGCAGTCCCGCGGGACAGGGGGACTACGAGCAGTACTTC.

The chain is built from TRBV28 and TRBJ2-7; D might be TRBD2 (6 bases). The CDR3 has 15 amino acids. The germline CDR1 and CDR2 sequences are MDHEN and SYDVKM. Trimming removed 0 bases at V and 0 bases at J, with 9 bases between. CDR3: CASSLWTRASYEQYF. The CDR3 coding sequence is TGTGCCAGCAGTTTATGGACTAGGGCCTCCTACGAGCAGTACTTC.

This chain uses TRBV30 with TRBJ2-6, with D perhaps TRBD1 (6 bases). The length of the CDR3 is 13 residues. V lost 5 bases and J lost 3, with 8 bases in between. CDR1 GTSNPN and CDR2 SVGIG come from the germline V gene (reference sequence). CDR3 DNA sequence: TGTGCCTGGGGACAGTTTGGGGCCAACGTCCTGACTTTC. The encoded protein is CAWGQFGANVLTF.

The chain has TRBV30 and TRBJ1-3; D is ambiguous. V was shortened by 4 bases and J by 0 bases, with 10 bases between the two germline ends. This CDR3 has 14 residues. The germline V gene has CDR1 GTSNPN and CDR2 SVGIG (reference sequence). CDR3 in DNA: TGTGCCTGGATCCCGAACTACTCTGGAAACACCATATATTTT. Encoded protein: CAWIPNYSGNTIYF.

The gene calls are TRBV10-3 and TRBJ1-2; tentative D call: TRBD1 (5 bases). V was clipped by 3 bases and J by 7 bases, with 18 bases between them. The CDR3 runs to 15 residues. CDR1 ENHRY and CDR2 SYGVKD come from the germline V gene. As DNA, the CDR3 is TGTGCCATCAGTGAAGACAGAGCCCAGATTGGTGGCTACACCTTC. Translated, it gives CAISEDRAQIGGYTF.

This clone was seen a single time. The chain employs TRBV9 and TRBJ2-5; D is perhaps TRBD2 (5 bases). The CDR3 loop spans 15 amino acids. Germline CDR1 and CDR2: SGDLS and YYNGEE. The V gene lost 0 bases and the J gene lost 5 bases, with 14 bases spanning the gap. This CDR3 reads CASSVGSGERETQYF. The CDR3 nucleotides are TGTGCCAGCAGCGTAGGGTCAGGTGAGCGGGAGACCCAGTACTTC.

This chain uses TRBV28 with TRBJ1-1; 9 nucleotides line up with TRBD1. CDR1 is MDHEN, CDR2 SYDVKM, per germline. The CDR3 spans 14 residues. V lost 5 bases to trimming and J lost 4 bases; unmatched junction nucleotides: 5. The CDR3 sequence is CASSPGQGSTEAFF. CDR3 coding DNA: TGTGCCAGCAGTCCCGGACAGGGGAGCACTGAAGCTTTCTTT. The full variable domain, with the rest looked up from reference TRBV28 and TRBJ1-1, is DVKVTQSSRYLVKRTGEKVFLECVQDMDHENMFWYRQDPGLGLRLIYFSYDVKMKEKGDIPEGYSVSREKKERFSLILESASTNQTSMYLCASSPGQGSTEAFFGQGTRLTVV.